A single sample gave rise to the 29 T cell receptor beta chains below, sequenced in a study of T cell changes during pregnancy in multiple sclerosis. Only in-frame clones appear in the TCRdb table, and some are missing; sequencing was by immunoSEQ multiplex PCR. The profile shows 60,000 to 75,000 clones, just over 90% of them singletons. The sequencing here drew on peripheral blood, taken in the second trimester of pregnancy. Receptor source: a female donor in good health, enrolled as a control in a pregnancy study.

The J gene is TRBJ2-3, the V gene TRBV13, with 14 bases fitting TRBD2. CDR1 PRHDT and CDR2 FYEKMQ come from the germline V gene (reference sequence). This CDR3 region has 17 residues. Losses at the gene ends were 4 bases for V and 5 bases for J; bases not matched to a gene: 8. CDR3 sequence reads: CASSSLGTSGSGDTQYF. Here the CDR3 DNA reads TGTGCCAGCAGCTCTCTTGGGACTAGCGGGAGTGGAGATACGCAGTATTTT.

This clone was seen just once. V and J are TRBV7-2 and TRBJ1-4; D ambiguous. The CDR3 has 15 amino acids. The germline V gene encodes CDR1 SGHTA and CDR2 FQGNSA. V dropped 2 bases and J dropped 10 bases, with 17 bases sitting between them. The chain's CDR3 is CASSLYSLTRGKLFF. The CDR3 DNA is TGTGCCAGCAGCTTATACTCCCTGACCCGAGGAAAACTGTTTTTT.

This rearrangement joins TRBV7-6 to TRBJ2-2; D might be TRBD1 (6 bases). Germline V gene data show CDR1 as SGHVS and CDR2 as FNYEAQ. V lost 1 base, J lost 3 bases, and 9 bases lay in between. CDR3 size: 15 residues. Here the CDR3 reads CASSLVPGDTGELFF. DNA of the CDR3: TGTGCCAGCAGCTTAGTCCCAGGGGACACCGGGGAGCTGTTTTTT.

Of note for this clone: One junction end disagrees with the germline gene, perhaps due to a read error. This chain joins TRBV4-2 and TRBJ2-3; 7 bases agree with TRBD1. Germline lookup yields CDR1 LGHNA and CDR2 YNFKEQ. The CDR3 runs 15 residues. CDR3: CASRQEGATRDTQYF. The CDR3 DNA is TGTGCCAGCAGACAAGAGGGGGCGACCAGGGATACGCAGTATTTT.

V is TRBV12-5 and J is TRBJ1-1, with 8 bases identical to TRBD1. The trim removed 4 bases at V and 1 base at J, leaving 2 bases unmatched. CDR1 and CDR2 from the germline V gene are LGHNT and FRNRAP. There are 14 residues in the CDR3. The CDR3 DNA sequence: TGTGCTAGTGGTTCCGGACAGGGGAACACTGAAGCTTTCTTT. Translation gives CASGSGQGNTEAFF.

The chain's CDR3 is CASSLVRGQAIVETQYF. CDR3 DNA: TGCGCCAGCAGCTTGGTCCGGGGACAGGCGATTGTGGAGACCCAGTACTTC. The V gene is TRBV5-1, the J gene TRBJ2-5; 8 bases map to TRBD1. Losses at the gene ends were 0 bases for V and 5 bases for J; bases not matched to a gene: 12. This CDR3 spans 17 amino acids. The germline V gene has CDR1 SGHRS and CDR2 YFSETQ.

The chain couples TRBV2 to TRBJ1-1, with D hard to call. V lost 3 bases to trimming and J lost 8 bases, with 4 bases between them. This CDR3 is 10 amino acids long. Germline V lookup: CDR1 SNHLY, CDR2 FYNNEI. Here the CDR3 DNA reads TGTGCCAGCAGTGACCTAGAAGCTTTCTTT. Protein product: CASSDLEAFF.

The CDR3 nucleotides read TGCGCCAGCAGCGAACAGGAGTTTAGCAATCAGCCCCAGCATTTT. Protein product: CASSEQEFSNQPQHF. V usage is TRBV4-1 and J usage is TRBJ1-5, with D maybe TRBD1 (5 bases). Trimming took 5 bases from V and 0 from J, leaving 11 bases between them. Germline assignment: CDR1 MGHRA and CDR2 YSYEKL. The length of the CDR3 is 15 residues.

CDR3: CASSVGGGLGGAFF. The CDR3 coding sequence is TGTGCCAGCAGTGTCGGAGGAGGACTCGGTGGGGCTTTCTTT. The chain recombines TRBV6-4 with TRBJ1-1, with D unresolved. V lost 4 bases and J lost 11, with 20 bases in between. The CDR3 consists of 14 residues. The V gene's germline CDR1 is MRHNA and CDR2 SNTAGT.

The chain carries TRBV29-1 and TRBJ2-2; 12 bases match TRBD2. CDR3 size: 15 residues. The V and J ends lost 7 bases and 3 bases, in that order; junction bases with no gene match: 6. The germline V gene has CDR1 SQVTM and CDR2 ANQGSEA. CDR3 coding DNA: TGCAGCGCAACTAGCGGGAGGACCCACACCGGGGAGCTGTTTTTT. It encodes CSATSGRTHTGELFF.

The J gene is TRBJ1-2, the V gene TRBV25-1, with 7 bases fitting TRBD1. There are 13 residues in the CDR3. CDR1 and CDR2 from the germline V gene are MGHDK and SYGVNS. V gave up 3 bases and J gave up 7 bases; unmatched junction bases: 5. CDR3: CASSDRDSRGYTF. The CDR3 nucleotides are TGTGCCAGCAGTGACCGGGACAGTCGTGGCTACACCTTC.

Comments on this clone: An end of the junction differs from the germline gene, which may be a read error. Other DNA sequences in this sample translate to the same CDR3. V is TRBV5-1 and J is TRBJ2-5; a possible D gene is TRBD1 (5 bases). The length of the CDR3 is 13 residues. Germline loops: CDR1 SGHRS, CDR2 YFSETQ. CDR3 residues: CASTRAQEETQYF. As DNA, the CDR3 is TGTGCCAGCACCAGGGCTCAAGAAGAGACCCAGTACTTC.

This chain links TRBV7-9 with TRBJ2-5, with D perhaps matching TRBD2 (6 bases). The CDR3 sequence is 15 residues long. The germline V gene has CDR1 SEHNR and CDR2 FQNEAQ (reference sequence). The V gene lost 1 base and the J gene lost 5 bases, with 14 bases spanning the gap. The CDR3 region is CASSLGTGVRETQYF. Here the CDR3 DNA reads TGTGCCAGCAGCTTAGGAACGGGGGTGCGGGAGACCCAGTACTTC.

CDR3: CATSRRLGTELGNTIYF. The DNA of the CDR3 is TGTGCCACCAGCAGACGCCTTGGGACAGAACTTGGAAACACCATATATTTT. The genes are TRBV15 and TRBJ1-3, with TRBD1 matching over 7 bases. Losses at the gene ends were 2 bases for V and 3 bases for J; bases not matched to a gene: 10. This CDR3 region has 17 residues. CDR1 and CDR2 from the germline V gene are LNHNV and YYDKDF (reference sequence).

This chain uses TRBV4-1 with TRBJ2-3, with 8 bases aligning to TRBD1. This CDR3 is 17 amino acids long. CDR1 is MGHRA, CDR2 YSYEKL, per germline. Trimming removed 0 bases from V and 4 bases from J; junction bases left unmatched: 9. The CDR3 nucleotides read TGCGCCAGCAGCCAAGACCCCGGACAGGGCAAGGCAGATACGCAGTATTTT. This translates into CASSQDPGQGKADTQYF.

The V and J genes are TRBV11-3 and TRBJ2-1, with D unclear. V shed 6 bases and J shed 8 bases, with 11 bases lying between them. CDR3 size: 12 residues. The germline V gene has CDR1 SGHNT and CDR2 YENEEA. The CDR3 sequence: CASSFVEDEQFF. CDR3 bases: TGTGCCAGCAGTTTTGTCGAGGATGAGCAGTTCTTC.

The rearrangement links TRBV25-1 to TRBJ1-2, with D perhaps matching TRBD1 (5 bases). The CDR3 length is 14 residues. The germline gives CDR1 MGHDK, CDR2 SYGVNS. V lost 5 bases and J lost 5, with 15 bases in between. CDR3 bases: TGTGCCAGCAGTTCCCCCGCGACAGTGTATGGCTACACCTTC. This translates into CASSSPATVYGYTF.

The chain uses TRBV6-4 and TRBJ2-3, with 10 bases identical to TRBD2. Germline assignment: CDR1 MRHNA and CDR2 SNTAGT. The CDR3 is 14 residues long. The V segment lost 5 bases and the J segment 4 bases; nucleotides outside the gene matches: 3. The CDR3 reads CASSPSGSPDTQYF. CDR3 in DNA: TGTGCCAGCAGTCCTAGCGGGAGTCCAGATACGCAGTATTTT.

The chain links TRBV5-4 to TRBJ2-7, with TRBD1 as a possible D gene (6 bases). CDR3 size: 14 residues. Trimming stripped 6 bases from V and 2 bases from J, with 15 bases between. Germline assignment: CDR1 SGHNT and CDR2 YYREEE (reference sequence). This CDR3 reads CASKTPDRPYEQYF. The CDR3 DNA reads TGTGCCAGCAAGACACCCGACAGGCCCTACGAGCAGTACTTC.

This clone was detected only once. V gene TRBV28 combines with J gene TRBJ2-7; 9 nucleotides agree with TRBD1. With 5 bases clipped from V and 4 bases from J, the junction kept 6 bases outside the gene matches. Germline CDR1 is MDHEN and CDR2 is SYDVKM. The CDR3 loop spans 14 amino acids. CDR3 protein: CASSTTGGLYEQYF. CDR3 sequence (DNA): TGTGCCAGCAGTACGACAGGGGGTTTGTACGAGCAGTACTTC.

The V call is TRBV28, the J call TRBJ2-3, with a tentative D call TRBD2 (5 bases). The CDR3 is 16 amino acids. V was cut by 5 bases and J by 2 bases, with 17 bases left in between. In germline, CDR1 is MDHEN, CDR2 SYDVKM. The chain's CDR3 is CASSLDGGRFTDTQYF. Here the CDR3 DNA reads TGTGCCAGCAGTCTCGACGGAGGACGGTTCACAGATACGCAGTATTTT.

The chain links TRBV7-9 to TRBJ2-2; D remains unclear. Trimming pared 1 base from V and 1 base from J, leaving 4 bases between. The CDR3 is made up of 14 amino acids. Germline CDR1 SEHNR, CDR2 FQNEAQ (reference sequence). The CDR3 bases are TGTGCCAGCAGCTTAGTCAGGAACACCGGGGAGCTGTTTTTT. Translation gives CASSLVRNTGELFF.

The chain recombines TRBV19 with TRBJ2-7, with 7 bases fitting TRBD2. Germline CDR1 LNHDA, CDR2 SQIVND (reference sequence). The CDR3 totals 12 residues. Trimming at V came to 11 bases and at J to 2 bases, leaving 6 bases not matched to a gene. Here the CDR3 reads CAAGRTPYEQYF. In DNA form, the CDR3 reads TGTGCCGCCGGGAGGACCCCCTACGAGCAGTACTTC.

This rearrangement joins TRBV7-9 to TRBJ2-5; 9 positions agree with TRBD2. Germline assignment: CDR1 SEHNR and CDR2 FQNEAQ (reference sequence). The V and J ends lost 1 base and 6 bases, in that order; junction bases with no gene match: 6. The CDR3 loop spans 15 amino acids. DNA for the CDR3: TGTGCCAGCAGCTTAGGCGGCGGGAGGGGGAAGACCCAGTACTTC. It codes for CASSLGGGRGKTQYF. Variable domain in full (rest from reference TRBV7-9 and TRBJ2-5): DTGVSQNPRHKITKRGQNVTFRCDPISEHNRLYWYRQTLGQGPEFLTYFQNEAQLEKSRLLSDRFSAERPKGSFSTLEIQRTEQGDSAMYLCASSLGGGRGKTQYFGPGTRLLVL.

A few counts support this clone. The chain is built from TRBV6-4 and TRBJ2-1; D gene unclear. Germline CDR1 is MRHNA and CDR2 is SNTAGT. This CDR3 is built from 13 residues. Trimming left V 3 bases short and J 7 bases short, with 10 bases between. CDR3 loop: CASSDGSQNEQFF. In DNA form, the CDR3 reads TGTGCCAGCAGTGATGGCAGTCAGAATGAGCAGTTCTTC.

This chain joins TRBV27 and TRBJ2-1; TRBD1 aligns across 9 bases. The CDR3 length is 15 residues. V was pared by 4 bases and J by 4 bases, with 5 bases of the junction left unmatched. Germline V gene sequence: CDR1 MNHEY, CDR2 SMNVEV (reference sequence). CDR3: CASSSTGGYYNEQFF. The CDR3 DNA sequence: TGTGCCAGCAGTTCGACAGGGGGATATTACAATGAGCAGTTCTTC.

This chain links TRBV6-1 with TRBJ1-5; weak D call: TRBD1 (5 bases). V lost 11 bases and J 2 bases, leaving 13 bases between the germline ends. Looked up from germline, CDR1 is MNHNS and CDR2 is SASEGT. The CDR3 runs 13 residues. CDR3 DNA: TGTGCCTCCAGGGAGGAGGGCAATCAGCCCCAGCATTTT. Translation: CASREEGNQPQHF.

The gene calls are TRBV27 and TRBJ2-3, with D tentatively TRBD2 (5 bases). Germline V gene lookup returns CDR1 MNHEY and CDR2 SMNVEV (reference sequence). V shed 3 bases and J shed 9 bases, with 16 bases lying between them. CDR3 length: 14 amino acids. For the CDR3, the DNA is TGTGCCAGCAGTTTGGAGCGGCTGGGCGGGACGCAGTATTTT. It is translated as CASSLERLGGTQYF.

This clone has only a few counts. The chain uses TRBV19 and TRBJ1-5; 8 bases agree with TRBD1. The germline V gene has CDR1 LNHDA and CDR2 SQIVND (reference sequence). Trimming took 6 bases from V and 6 from J; bases not matched to a gene: 7. The CDR3 totals 14 residues. The CDR3 loop reads CASSQGQEAQPQHF. CDR3 nucleotide sequence: TGTGCCAGTAGCCAGGGACAGGAGGCTCAGCCCCAGCATTTT.